The clone carrying this T cell receptor (beta chain) was found once. Other DNA sequences within the sample encode an identical CDR3. This record belongs to a study of blood T cell repertoires in COVID-19. About the research overall: The United States, Italy and Spain were the sources of the acute and convalescent COVID-19 samples. T cells, B-cell-depleted T cells, or PBMCs provided the cDNA or gDNA that served as material.

Trimming took 4 bases from V and 4 from J, leaving 14 bases between them. The CDR3 spans 15 residues. Germline V gene data show CDR1 as LGHNA and CDR2 as YSLEER. Profiled with immunoSEQ multiplex PCR; TCRdb holds only in-frame clones, not every one. Of hundreds of thousands of clones in the sample, around 91% are singletons; the top ten hold around 1.7%. The source is a woman aged 18-35 years with acute COVID-19. This sequence joins TRBV4-3 and TRBJ2-1; D possibly corresponds to TRBD2 (6 bases). Sequences were obtained from PBMCs or T cells enriched from blood (not recorded which). The CDR3 is CASSLGSGVYNEQFF. The CDR3 DNA reads TGCGCCAGCAGCCTCGGGAGTGGGGTTTACAATGAGCAGTTCTTC.